This TCR beta chain was obtained from a study of blood T cell repertoires in COVID-19. Study background: Material from acute and convalescent COVID-19 was sourced from the United States, Italy and Spain.

Participants reported their clinical history, and cohort assignment relied on those reports. Before being deemed recovered, Cohort 3 donors had two negative PCRs, clearance, or symptom resolution. Original methodology: Estimated nucleated cell counts came from reference gene primer amplification. The table came from immunoSEQ multiplex PCR; TCRdb's copy has only in-frame clones and leaves some out. The DNA gave D and trimming, while V, J and clone size come from that table. In the table there are 450,000 to 600,000 clones, roughly nine tenths of which are singletons. The V gene's germline CDR1 is SGHTA and CDR2 FQGNSA. V dropped 2 bases and J dropped 5; count of bases not matched to a gene: 7. This CDR3 contains 15 residues.

This chain joins TRBV7-2 and TRBJ2-7; TRBD1 matches at 9 bases. The receptor was isolated from a woman between 18 and 29 years old who had recovered from COVID-19. The specimen was PBMCs or T cells enriched from blood (not recorded which). CDR3 coding DNA: TGTGCCAGCAGCTTATGGGGGGGACAGGGCAACGAGCAGTACTTC. Amino acid sequence: CASSLWGGQGNEQYF.